This T cell receptor (beta chain) emerged from a study of blood T cell repertoires in COVID-19 (dated by TCRdb to 2020 to 2022). Context from the whole study: Samples covering the acute and convalescent phases of COVID-19 were provided by collaborators in the United States, Italy and Spain. A de-identified subject ID, COVID-19 status, age in years and sex were almost always included in the sample metadata. Where HLA class I and class II types were available, the types were taken from metadata supplied by the sample provider, not from assay-based typing. Subjects who had been exposed to COVID-19, were actively infected with it, or had recovered from it provided the deeply sampled blood TCRbeta repertoires that made up the dataset. The samples were drawn from the first 160 participants of the ongoing ImmuneRACE study and from over 950 subjects provided by 6 global collaborators. A freely available public database, intended as a resource for researchers studying the immune response to SARS-CoV-2, is where the repertoires were released. The material from the prospective study consisted of cDNA or gDNA derived from T cells, B-cell-depleted T cells, or PBMCs.

Study-wide conclusions, independent of this receptor: The amount of clinical and demographic metadata varied by source and participant and was provided uncurated.

This clone has a handful of counts. Its antigen remains undetermined. No quality values exist for individual bases; no much larger clone is one base distant. TCRbeta CDR3 regions were amplified from genomic DNA by means of the immunoSEQ Assay, a bias-controlled multiplex PCR. As for the authors' bioinformatics: The number of nucleated cells in each sample was estimated by amplification of reference gene primers within the assay. To quantify the absolute abundance of each unique TCRbeta CDR3 rearrangement, sequence reads were collapsed and filtered. For each sample, productive Simpson clonality was calculated by taking the square root of Simpson's diversity index across productive rearrangements. This immuneACCESS table, as held by TCRdb, lists in-frame sequences with V and J called but not all clones. Of the missing ones, under half trace to an unresolved V gene in checked studies; the others have no known cause. V and J calls and clone size follow that table, whereas D and trimming were derived from the DNA. The sample contains around 250,000 clones, about 87% of them found a single time. The ten largest clones add up to approximately 6.8% of the sample.

V loses 5 bases, J loses 7 bases, and the germline ends lie 18 bases apart. The CDR3 measures 16 amino acids from cysteine to phenylalanine. Kept here is only the CDR3 DNA, which spans 48 bases and is read in frame from base 1. From a lookup of the germline V gene, CDR1 and CDR2 are SGHTA and FQGNSA. Whole blood was collected in K2EDTA tubes by collaborating institutions according to the institutions' own protocols. For TCRbeta analysis, collaborators shipped samples as frozen whole blood, isolated PBMCs, or DNA extracted from either of those sample types. This TCR came from a woman aged 70-85 years with active or convalescent COVID-19. The specimen sequenced was peripheral blood. The chain was built from TRBV7-2 and TRBJ1-6; the D gene lacks a confident call. The nucleotides read TGTGCCAGCAGCCCGCAACAATCGGGAGGGAATTCACCCCTCCACTTT. It translates as CASSPQQSGGNSPLHF.